One sample yielded the 25 T cell receptor beta chains listed below, sequenced in a study of cytomegalovirus exposure and HLA in healthy donors. Amplification used 60 Vbeta primers and 13 Jbeta primers. Assay used: immunoSEQ multiplex PCR; TCRdb lists only in-frame clones, some missing. Among about 140,000 clones listed, around four fifths were seen once. Material for sequencing was PBMCs. The receptors here all came from a male donor in good health and CMV-seropositive.

This sequence joins TRBV29-1 and TRBJ1-5; tentatively, D is TRBD1 (6 bases). The CDR3 consists of 15 residues. From germline, CDR1 is SQVTM and CDR2 ANQGSEA. V was pared by 1 base and J by 2 bases, with 12 bases between. CDR3 DNA: TGCAGCGTTGAAGTCGGCGGGGGCGGCAATCAGCCCCAGCATTTT. It yields the protein CSVEVGGGGNQPQHF.

This sequence joins TRBV7-9 and TRBJ1-4; no firm D call. Trimming took off 2 bases at V and 5 bases at J, with 9 bases between the two ends. Germline V gene sequence: CDR1 SEHNR, CDR2 FQNEAQ (reference sequence). The CDR3 extends over 14 amino acids. The CDR3: CASSLLLNNEKLFF. The CDR3 region has the DNA TGTGCCAGCAGCTTACTTCTAAACAATGAAAAACTGTTTTTT.

This clone was found a few times. The chain links TRBV19 to TRBJ1-1, with D perhaps TRBD1 (6 bases). Trimming took off 10 bases at V and 2 bases at J, with 11 bases between the two ends. CDR1 and CDR2 (germline): LNHDA, SQIVND (reference sequence). The CDR3 runs to 12 residues. The CDR3 coding sequence is TGTGCCACCACGACAGGCAACACTGAAGCTTTCTTT. It specifies CATTTGNTEAFF.

The rearrangement uses TRBV28 and TRBJ1-1, with 9 bases identical to TRBD1. V was clipped by 7 bases and J by 3 bases; unmatched bases: 9. This CDR3 region has 15 residues. Germline V gene lookup returns CDR1 MDHEN and CDR2 SYDVKM. This chain's CDR3 is CASTVGQGWYTEAFF. The CDR3 DNA follows: TGTGCCAGCACCGTCGGACAGGGGTGGTACACTGAAGCTTTCTTT.

This chain connects TRBV19 to TRBJ2-1; D is possibly TRBD2 (6 bases). This CDR3 contains 13 residues. Germline V CDR1 and CDR2: LNHDA, SQIVND (reference sequence). Deletions cut 7 bases from V and 6 bases from J, with 13 bases between. In DNA form, the CDR3 reads TGTGCCAGTACTCACGGAGGGGTCAATGAGCAGTTCTTC. It codes for CASTHGGVNEQFF.

V and J are TRBV4-1 and TRBJ1-5; D unresolved. Germline values: CDR1 MGHRA, CDR2 YSYEKL. Trimming removed 0 bases from V and 3 bases from J, with 12 bases in between. The CDR3 totals 16 residues. For the CDR3, the DNA is TGCGCCAGCAGCCAAGATCTTGGCAGTTCCAATCAGCCCCAGCATTTT. Its translation is CASSQDLGSSNQPQHF.

This sequence joins TRBV6-5 and TRBJ1-5; TRBD1 might be the D (5 bases). Germline CDR1 and CDR2: MNHEY and SVGAGI. This CDR3 spans 13 amino acids. Trimming removed 4 bases from V and 3 bases from J, with 7 bases in between. The CDR3 DNA reads TGTGCCAGCAGTTGGGGGGTCAATCAGCCCCAGCATTTT. As protein: CASSWGVNQPQHF.

The chain carries TRBV9 and TRBJ2-5; D might be TRBD2 (6 bases). V dropped 4 bases and J dropped 1 base, with 14 bases sitting between them. Germline V gene data show CDR1 as SGDLS and CDR2 as YYNGEE. CDR3 length equals 15 residues. This chain's CDR3 is CASSPMVGGQETQYF. The CDR3 nucleotides are TGTGCCAGCAGCCCTATGGTGGGAGGCCAAGAGACCCAGTACTTC.

This clone was recorded once. The CDR3 reads CASSQSVGGQDSPLHF. The CDR3 nucleotides are TGCGCCAGCAGCCAGAGCGTGGGGGGTCAGGATTCACCCCTCCACTTT. The rearrangement uses TRBV4-3 and TRBJ1-6; possibly TRBD1 for D (5 bases). Trimming took off 3 bases at V and 8 bases at J, with 17 bases between the two ends. Germline-derived CDR1 and CDR2 are LGHNA and YSLEER. The CDR3 contains 16 residues.

A few counts support this clone. The chain links TRBV4-2 to TRBJ2-7, with TRBD2 matching over 10 bases. CDR3 length equals 16 residues. Trimming removed 0 bases from V and 5 bases from J; junction bases left unmatched: 7. Germline V CDR1 and CDR2: LGHNA, YNFKEQ. The CDR3 spells CASSQDDASGSDEQYF. The CDR3, as DNA: TGTGCCAGCAGCCAAGACGACGCTAGCGGGAGTGACGAGCAGTACTTC.

CDR3: CASSLESGGGGPLHF. Here the CDR3 DNA reads TGCGCCAGCAGCTTGGAGAGTGGGGGGGGAGGTCCCCTCCACTTT. V and J are TRBV5-1 and TRBJ1-6; tentative D call: TRBD1 (5 bases). Germline-derived CDR1 and CDR2 are SGHRS and YFSETQ. Trimming shortened V by 0 bases and J by 13 bases, and 17 bases separated the two germline ends. The CDR3 totals 15 residues.

The V gene is TRBV19, the J gene TRBJ1-1, with D uncertain. The length of the CDR3 is 11 residues. In germline, CDR1 is LNHDA, CDR2 SQIVND (reference sequence). Trimming removed 9 bases at V and 1 base at J, with 6 bases between. CDR3 in DNA: TGTGCCAGCATACAGAACACTGAAGCTTTCTTT. This encodes CASIQNTEAFF.

This chain uses TRBV7-3 with TRBJ2-1, with D possibly matching TRBD1 (6 bases). V lost 4 bases and J lost 4, with 14 bases in between. The CDR3 has 15 amino acids. Germline V CDR1 and CDR2: SGHTA, FQGTGA. Here the CDR3 reads CASSSQDRGYNEQFF. For the CDR3, the DNA is TGTGCCAGCAGCTCTCAGGACAGAGGGTACAATGAGCAGTTCTTC.

V usage is TRBV27 and J usage is TRBJ1-5, with D possibly TRBD1 on 6 matching bases. The CDR3 has 15 residues. The V end lost 6 bases, the J end lost 6 bases, and 18 bases lay between the germline ends. Germline V CDR1 and CDR2: MNHEY, SMNVEV (reference sequence). CDR3 nucleotide sequence: TGTGCCAGCAGCCAGGACAGAACCGAGGGTCAGCCCCAGCATTTT. Protein: CASSQDRTEGQPQHF.

This chain links TRBV27 with TRBJ1-4; a weak D match, TRBD1 (5 bases). Per germline, CDR1 MNHEY and CDR2 SMNVEV (reference sequence). V dropped 5 bases and J dropped 6 bases, with 19 bases sitting between them. CDR3 length: 16 residues. The CDR3 protein is CASSGLRGTLDEKLFF. The CDR3 nucleotides read TGTGCCAGCAGTGGGCTAAGGGGAACCCTCGATGAAAAACTGTTTTTT.

The V and J genes are TRBV5-5 and TRBJ2-7, with 7 positions matching TRBD2. CDR1 SGHKS and CDR2 YYEKEE come from the germline V gene (reference sequence). There are 14 residues in the CDR3. V trimming: 2 bases; J trimming: 6 bases; junction bases outside the gene matches: 8. Here the CDR3 DNA reads TGTGCCAGCAGCTTTGGGGACTACGTTTTCGAGCAGTACTTC. Its protein product is CASSFGDYVFEQYF. The entire variable domain, with the rest obtained from reference TRBV5-5 and TRBJ2-7, is as follows: DAGVTQSPTHLIKTRGQQVTLRCSPISGHKSVSWYQQVLGQGPQFIFQYYEKEERGRGNFPDRFSARQFPNYSSELNVNALLLGDSALYLCASSFGDYVFEQYFGPGTRLTVT.

V is TRBV5-4 and J is TRBJ2-7; no definite D call. V shed 0 bases and J shed 0 bases, with 13 bases lying between them. This CDR3 spans 16 amino acids. The germline V gene has CDR1 SGHNT and CDR2 YYREEE (reference sequence). In DNA, the CDR3 is TGTGCCAGCAGCTTGGGGGTCCTCGCTAGCTCCTACGAGCAGTACTTC. Translated, it gives CASSLGVLASSYEQYF.

CDR3 in DNA: TGTGCCAGCAGTTGGACTCGGGGATTTGGAGAAAAACTGTTTTTT. Translation: CASSWTRGFGEKLFF. This rearrangement joins TRBV5-6 to TRBJ1-4, with unresolved D. The CDR3 is made up of 15 amino acids. Trimming removed 5 bases from V and 8 bases from J, with 19 bases in between. Germline assignment: CDR1 SGHDT and CDR2 YYEEEE.

For this clone: At one of its ends the junction is not consistent with the germline gene, which may arise from a read error. The chain joins TRBV5-8 to TRBJ2-5; TRBD1 agrees at 8 bases. CDR1 and CDR2 (germline): SGHTS, YDEGEE. The CDR3 runs 14 residues. The DNA of the CDR3 is TGTGCCAGCAGCTCGGGACAGGCCCAAGGGACCCAGTACTTC. Translation gives CASSSGQAQGTQYF.

The chain is built from TRBV19 and TRBJ2-2, with D hard to call. Trimming pared 6 bases from V and 2 bases from J, leaving 10 bases between. The CDR3 extends over 14 amino acids. From germline, CDR1 is LNHDA and CDR2 SQIVND (reference sequence). The CDR3 protein is CASRALDNTGELFF. The CDR3 DNA sequence: TGTGCCAGTAGAGCACTCGATAACACCGGGGAGCTGTTTTTT.

CDR3 coding DNA: TGTGCCAGTACTTCCCTGAACACCGGGGAGCTGTTTTTT. Residues: CASTSLNTGELFF. This sequence joins TRBV19 and TRBJ2-2; no clear D. This CDR3 has 13 amino acids. With 7 bases removed from V and 1 base from J, the gap between germline ends came to 7 bases. Germline V lookup: CDR1 LNHDA, CDR2 SQIVND (reference sequence).

The chain uses TRBV11-2 and TRBJ1-4; D gene ambiguous. Trimming took 4 bases from V and 7 from J, leaving 19 bases between them. Germline assignment: CDR1 SGHAT and CDR2 FQNNGV. The CDR3 has 16 residues. The CDR3: CASSSKPPPGGEKLFF. For the CDR3, the DNA is TGTGCCAGCAGCTCCAAGCCCCCCCCAGGAGGTGAAAAACTGTTTTTT.

The sample holds a few counts of this clone. The chain is built from TRBV11-2 and TRBJ2-7, with D possibly being TRBD1 (5 bases). From germline, CDR1 is SGHAT and CDR2 FQNNGV. This CDR3 contains 16 residues. The ends were cut back, 4 bases at V and 1 base at J, with 17 bases in the middle. CDR3 nucleotide sequence: TGTGCCAGCAGCTACGCCGAAGGGGTGGGTTCCTACGAGCAGTACTTC. This gives the protein CASSYAEGVGSYEQYF.

This chain uses TRBV30 with TRBJ1-1, with TRBD1 matching over 8 bases. This CDR3 has 15 amino acids. CDR1 is GTSNPN, CDR2 SVGIG, per germline (reference sequence). Trimming took 2 bases from V and 0 from J; bases not matched to a gene: 5. Written as DNA, the CDR3 is TGTGCCTGGAGTATCTGGACAGGGATGAACACTGAAGCTTTCTTT. Protein: CAWSIWTGMNTEAFF.

The gene calls are TRBV7-9 and TRBJ2-7; D is perhaps TRBD2 (7 bases). CDR3 length: 16 residues. The germline gives CDR1 SEHNR, CDR2 FQNEAQ (reference sequence). V was pared by 1 base and J by 3 bases, with 16 bases between. CDR3 DNA: TGTGCCAGCAGCTTAGTCGGCGGGGGCGCAGGCTACGAGCAGTACTTC. Translated, it gives CASSLVGGGAGYEQYF. The entire variable domain, with the rest obtained from reference TRBV7-9 and TRBJ2-7, is as follows: DTGVSQNPRHKITKRGQNVTFRCDPISEHNRLYWYRQTLGQGPEFLTYFQNEAQLEKSRLLSDRFSAERPKGSFSTLEIQRTEQGDSAMYLCASSLVGGGAGYEQYFGPGTRLTVT.